The clone carrying this T cell receptor (beta chain) was observed a few times. Its target is unknown. This specimen comes from a study of T cells in Graves' hyperthyroidism and ophthalmopathy. General study results and limits: The model made its ophthalmopathy prediction, and onset followed a median around 6.5 months later.

Amplified TCR beta CDR3 regions derived from RNA transcripts. A first-round RT-PCR of the TCR CDR3 used the HTBI primer set. Each CDR3 protein is one row after TCRdb ran MiXCR on the multiplex PCR reads. The sample has about 600,000 distinct CDR3 sequences, approximately 15% seen once. V lost 3 bases, J lost 6 bases, and 9 bases stayed unmatched. The CDR3 runs to 14 residues. Germline values: CDR1 SGDLS, CDR2 YYNGEE. The chain recombines TRBV9 with TRBJ2-7, with 7 bases identical to TRBD1. This TCR was recovered from a woman aged 35 to 49 with Graves' ophthalmopathy. Sequenced material: blood. This chain's CDR3 is CASSDGTAGGEQYF. Written as DNA, the CDR3 is TGTGCCAGCAGCGACGGGACAGCTGGGGGCGAGCAGTACTTC.